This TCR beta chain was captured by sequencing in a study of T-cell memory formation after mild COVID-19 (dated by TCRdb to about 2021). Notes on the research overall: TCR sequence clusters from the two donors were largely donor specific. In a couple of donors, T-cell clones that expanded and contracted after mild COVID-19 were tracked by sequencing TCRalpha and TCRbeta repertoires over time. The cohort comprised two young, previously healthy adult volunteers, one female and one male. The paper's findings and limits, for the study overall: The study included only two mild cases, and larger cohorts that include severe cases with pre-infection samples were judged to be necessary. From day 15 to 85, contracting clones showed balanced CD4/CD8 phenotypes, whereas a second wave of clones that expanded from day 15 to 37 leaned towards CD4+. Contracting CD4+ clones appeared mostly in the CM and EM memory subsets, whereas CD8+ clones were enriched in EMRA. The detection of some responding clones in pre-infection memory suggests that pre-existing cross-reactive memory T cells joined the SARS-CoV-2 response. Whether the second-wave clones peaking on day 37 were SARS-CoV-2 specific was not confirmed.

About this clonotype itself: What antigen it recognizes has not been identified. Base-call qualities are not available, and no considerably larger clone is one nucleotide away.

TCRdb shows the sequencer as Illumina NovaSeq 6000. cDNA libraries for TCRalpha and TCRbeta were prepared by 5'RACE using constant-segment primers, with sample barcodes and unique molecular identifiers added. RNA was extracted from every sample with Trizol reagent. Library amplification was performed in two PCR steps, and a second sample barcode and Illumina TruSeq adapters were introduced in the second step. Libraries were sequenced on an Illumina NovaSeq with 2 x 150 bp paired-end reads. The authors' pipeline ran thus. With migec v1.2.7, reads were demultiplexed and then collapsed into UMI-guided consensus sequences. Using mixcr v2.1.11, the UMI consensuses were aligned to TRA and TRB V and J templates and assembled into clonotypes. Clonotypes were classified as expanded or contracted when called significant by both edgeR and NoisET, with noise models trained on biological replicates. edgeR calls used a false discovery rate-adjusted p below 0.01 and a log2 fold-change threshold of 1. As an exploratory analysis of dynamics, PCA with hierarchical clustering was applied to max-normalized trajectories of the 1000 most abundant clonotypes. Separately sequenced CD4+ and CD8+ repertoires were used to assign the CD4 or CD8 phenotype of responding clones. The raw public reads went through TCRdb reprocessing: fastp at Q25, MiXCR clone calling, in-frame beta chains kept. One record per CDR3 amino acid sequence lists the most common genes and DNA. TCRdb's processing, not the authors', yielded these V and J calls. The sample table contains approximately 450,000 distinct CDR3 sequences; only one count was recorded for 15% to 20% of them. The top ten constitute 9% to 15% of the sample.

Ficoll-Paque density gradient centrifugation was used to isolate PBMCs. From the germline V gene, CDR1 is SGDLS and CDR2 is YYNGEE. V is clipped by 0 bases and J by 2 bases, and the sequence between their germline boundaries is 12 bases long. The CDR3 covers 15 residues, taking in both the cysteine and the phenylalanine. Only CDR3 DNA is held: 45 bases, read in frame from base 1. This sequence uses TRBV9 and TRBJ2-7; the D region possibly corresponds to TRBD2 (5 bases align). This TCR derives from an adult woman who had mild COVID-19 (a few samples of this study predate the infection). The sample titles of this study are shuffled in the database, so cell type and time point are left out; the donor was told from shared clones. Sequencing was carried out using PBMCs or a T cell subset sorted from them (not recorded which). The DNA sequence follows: TGTGCCAGCAGCGTAGCCCCGACGGGAACCTACGAGCAGTACTTC. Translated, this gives CASSVAPTGTYEQYF.